This T cell receptor (beta chain) is from a study of control samples from healthy donors and cancer patients. Assay used: immunoSEQ multiplex PCR; TCRdb lists only in-frame clones, some missing. The profile covers about 160,000 clones, with about 87% appearing a single time and around 13% taken by the ten largest. V dropped 3 bases and J dropped 7; count of bases not matched to a gene: 9. Germline assignment: CDR1 LNHDA and CDR2 SQIVND (reference sequence). This CDR3 spans 16 amino acids. The TCR was taken from a man aged 25 to 45 in good health. The genes are TRBV19 and TRBJ1-6; 7 nucleotides match TRBD1. The sequencing input was blood. The CDR3 DNA reads TGTGCCAGTAGTATTAACAACCCAGGGGGAAATTCACCCCTCCACTTT. As protein: CASSINNPGGNSPLHF. The full variable domain, rest sourced from reference TRBV19 and TRBJ1-6, is DGGITQSPKYLFRKEGQNVTLSCEQNLNHDAMYWYRQDPGQGLRLIYYSQIVNDFQKGDIAEGYSVSREKKESFPLTVTSAQKNPTAFYLCASSINNPGGNSPLHFGNGTRLTVT.